The sequence of this T cell receptor (beta chain) was determined in a study of T cells after yellow fever vaccination (dated by TCRdb to between 2018 and 2021). Describing the broader study: The SMART-Seq v4 Ultra Low Input RNA kit was used to prepare libraries from fractions with low cell numbers. Blood samples were taken at several timepoints before and after primary and secondary immunization, and bulk PBMC replicates and cell subsets were isolated. To follow T-cell clones before and after primary and booster YFV17D yellow fever vaccination, bulk TCR alpha and beta repertoires were sequenced over time. Two healthy male donors, one aged 18 to 29 and one aged 30 to 39 years, were included in the cohort. Study-wide conclusions, independent of this receptor: FACS-sorted repertoires could contain abundant contaminating clonotypes from the bulk population, so computational filtering was required. The secondary T-cell response was weaker than the primary response but faster, peaking on day 5 instead of day 15. A small share of clonotypes occurred in both CD4 and CD8 compartments, likely arising from convergent recombination. The study included only two donors, which limits how far the findings can be generalized. After the booster, most clones that had expanded after primary vaccination were detected again (nearly 98% of CD4 and 88% of CD8), suggesting broad maintenance of memory.

Instrument on record: Illumina NovaSeq 6000. Synthesis of TCR cDNA relied on 5'RACE template switching, a step that introduced a universal primer site along with unique molecular identifiers. Priming of cDNA synthesis was performed from both the TCR alpha and TCR beta constant segments. Libraries were amplified in two PCR steps, with sample barcodes and sequencing adapters added in the second step. Sequencing of libraries was done on Illumina HiSeq 2500 (2x100 bp) or NovaSeq (2x150 bp). The original methods were these. MIGEC was used to demultiplex reads and collapse the reads into UMI consensus sequences, and MiXCR was used for V(D)J alignment. Clonotypes responding to the vaccine were identified with edgeR on replicate PBMC samples, with the criteria of FDR below 0.01 and a log2 fold change above 5 up to day 15. Each bulk clonotype received a CD4 or CD8 identity based on whether the sequenced CD4 or CD8 repertoire contained that clonotype at higher abundance. The public reads were reprocessed in TCRdb via fastp at Q25 and MiXCR, keeping in-frame beta chains. Rows merge per CDR3 protein into single entries with the most common DNA and genes. V and J calls and clone size were set by TCRdb, not the authors. The sample table lists around 320,000 distinct CDR3 sequences, 7.5% to 9% of them with a count of one. 3% to 4% of the sample comes from the top ten.

In light of the paper, this sample's treatment or condition label describes: live attenuated yellow fever vaccine strain. A standard Ficoll-Paque protocol was used to isolate PBMCs from peripheral blood. Dynabeads CD4 and CD8 positive selection kits were used to isolate the CD4 and CD8 T-cell fractions. TriZol was used to extract RNA from bulk PBMCs, from CD4 and CD8 fractions, and from dextramer-positive and dextramer-negative fractions. As to this clonotype: Its antigen is currently not known. The sample holds no much larger clone one base away, and base qualities are not on file.

The germline V gene (reference sequence) yields DFQATT for CDR1 and SNEGSKA for CDR2. V loses 1 base, J loses 5 bases, and the germline ends lie 15 bases apart. The CDR3 numbers 15 residues from cysteine through phenylalanine. The retained sequence is limited to the CDR3, 45 bases, with the frame set at the first base. Source: CD4+ T cells sorted from PBMCs, taken 5 days after the yellow fever booster vaccination. The source of this sequence is a man younger than 30 who received the YFV17D yellow fever vaccine. Recombination linked TRBV20-1 to TRBJ1-5; the D gene identity is not certain. The DNA reads as follows: TGCAGTGCTAGAGGCCTGGAGGGTAGGGATCAGCCCCAGCATTTT. The encoded protein is CSARGLEGRDQPQHF.